This T cell receptor (beta chain) was obtained from a study of blood T cell repertoires in COVID-19 (dated by TCRdb to 2018 to 2021). Notes on the research overall: Samples covering the acute and convalescent phases of COVID-19 were provided by collaborators in the United States, Italy and Spain. Where available, HLA class I and class II types were obtained from metadata supplied by the sample provider rather than from assay-based typing. Deeply sampled blood TCRbeta repertoires from subjects exposed to, actively infected with, or recovered from COVID-19 were included in the dataset. The sample metadata nearly always contained a de-identified subject ID, COVID-19 status, age in years and sex. The prospective study material was composed of cDNA or gDNA derived from T cells, B-cell-depleted T cells, or PBMCs. The repertoires were released in a freely available public database intended as a resource for research on the immune response to SARS-CoV-2. Samples came from the ongoing ImmuneRACE study (first 160 participants) plus 1,254 subjects from 6 global collaborators. General study outcomes and caveats: How much clinical and demographic metadata was included differed by source and by participant, and the metadata was provided uncurated.

The immunoSEQ Assay, a bias-controlled multiplex PCR, was used to amplify TCRbeta CDR3 regions from genomic DNA. Regarding the original processing steps: Nucleated cell counts per sample were estimated from amplification of reference gene primers within the assay. To quantify the absolute abundance of each unique TCRbeta CDR3 rearrangement, sequence reads were collapsed and filtered. For each sample, productive Simpson clonality was calculated as the square root of Simpson's diversity index across productive rearrangements. Here the immuneACCESS table is served through TCRdb, limited to in-frame sequences with V and J called. Missing clones are a known gap in these copies; in checked studies unresolved V genes cover under half, and the rest lacks a known reason. V and J calls plus clone size are reproduced from that table; the DNA served to infer D and trimming. The sample table contains fewer than 250,000 clones; only one count was recorded for 86% of them. The top ten constitute approximately 4.2% of the sample.

V and J are truncated by 4 bases and 0 bases respectively, leaving an intervening sequence of 18 bases. Based on the germline V gene, the CDR1 and CDR2 sequences are KGHSH and LQKENI. Counted from cysteine to phenylalanine, this CDR3 has 17 amino acids. Of all the DNA, just the CDR3 is kept, 51 bases in frame from base 1. Participants in the prospective study were aged roughly 18 to 89 years, lived in more than 20 United States geographic areas, and enrolled through a virtual design. In the prospective study, participants were assigned to cohorts based on the clinical history participants reported in a screening survey and a study questionnaire. Mobile phlebotomists in the prospective study collected whole blood, serum and a nasopharyngeal or oropharyngeal swab from every participant. Participants in the prospective study had the option to provide additional blood draws and questionnaires over a roughly 2-month period. Before DNA extraction, blood samples from the prospective study were shipped at room temperature or frozen.

Concerning this clone: The antigen it binds to is not known. No base quality values were provided; no much bigger clone lies one nucleotide off.

The chain links TRBV18 with TRBJ1-1; TRBD1 might be the D gene, on 5 matching bases. This receptor was taken from a woman aged 40 to 49 with acute COVID-19. The sample comprised PBMCs or T cells enriched from blood (not recorded which). The CDR3 region has the sequence CASSLTGSNNMNTEAFF. The nucleotide sequence reads as follows: TGTGCCAGCTCACTTACAGGTAGCAACAACATGAACACTGAAGCTTTCTTT.